The next 9 T cell receptor beta chains were all read from a single sample in a study of cytomegalovirus exposure and HLA in healthy donors. Both 60 Vbeta primers and 13 Jbeta primers went into the PCR. The protocol was immunoSEQ multiplex PCR, while the TCRdb copy is restricted to in-frame clones and leaves out a portion. The sample yields 140,000 or so clones, approximately 80% seen once. Sequencing used PBMCs. Receptor source: a man aged 35 to 55 in good health and CMV-seronegative.

The V and J genes are TRBV7-2 and TRBJ1-1, with a tentative D call TRBD1 (6 bases). The CDR3 runs 15 residues. V gave up 1 base and J gave up 5 bases, with 14 bases separating them. Germline loops: CDR1 SGHTA, CDR2 FQGNSA. CDR3 coding DNA: TGTGCCAGCAGCTTAGTCGCCATACAGGGTACTGAAGCTTTCTTT. Its protein product is CASSLVAIQGTEAFF.

V is TRBV27 and J is TRBJ1-2, with 8 bases fitting TRBD1. The CDR3 runs 13 residues. Germline V gives CDR1 MNHEY, CDR2 SMNVEV (reference sequence). V dropped 6 bases and J dropped 8; count of bases not matched to a gene: 8. DNA for the CDR3: TGTGCCAGCAGATCCCGACAGGGGTGGGGCTACACCTTC. Translation gives CASRSRQGWGYTF.

This clone has only a few counts. The chain uses TRBV5-1 and TRBJ2-3; D is unclear. This CDR3 comprises 14 residues. Germline loops: CDR1 SGHRS, CDR2 YFSETQ. V was trimmed by 2 bases and J by 2 bases, leaving 9 bases between them. For the CDR3, the DNA is TGCGCCAGCAGCTTCCAGGCCATCACAGATACGCAGTATTTT. Protein product: CASSFQAITDTQYF.

The genes are TRBV19 and TRBJ1-1, with 9 nucleotides matching TRBD1. Germline assignment: CDR1 LNHDA and CDR2 SQIVND (reference sequence). CDR3 length: 16 amino acids. The ends lost 3 bases at V and 5 bases at J; junction bases unmatched: 10. CDR3 loop: CASSIAIGQGKTEAFF. The CDR3 nucleotides read TGTGCCAGTAGTATCGCTATCGGACAGGGGAAAACTGAAGCTTTCTTT.

This chain links TRBV11-2 with TRBJ2-1; TRBD2 matches at 10 bases. The CDR3 length is 16 residues. Germline CDR1 and CDR2: SGHAT and FQNNGV. The trim removed 8 bases at V and 4 bases at J, leaving 11 bases unmatched. CDR3 nucleotides: TGTGCCAGCCGCTCCTCGGGGACTAGCGTATACAATGAGCAGTTCTTC. Its protein product is CASRSSGTSVYNEQFF.

V gene TRBV19 combines with J gene TRBJ1-4, with 11 positions matching TRBD1. J gave up 7 bases and V 0 bases, and 10 bases lay outside the gene matches. The CDR3 has 18 amino acids. From germline, CDR1 is LNHDA and CDR2 SQIVND (reference sequence). CDR3 nucleotide sequence: TGTGCCAGTAGTATAGATCCGATCAGTGGGACAGGGGGTGAAAAACTGTTTTTT. Its translation is CASSIDPISGTGGEKLFF.

The rearrangement joins TRBV7-9 to TRBJ2-4; D possibly corresponds to TRBD2 (6 bases). CDR1 is SEHNR and CDR2 is FQNEAQ in the germline V gene (reference sequence). The V end lost 3 bases, the J end lost 0 bases, and 9 bases lay between the germline ends. The CDR3 extends over 15 amino acids. The DNA for the CDR3 is TGTGCCAGCAGCTTGGGGACTTCAGCCAAAAACATTCAGTACTTC. It translates to CASSLGTSAKNIQYF.

This clone occurred once. The chain recombines TRBV7-2 with TRBJ2-7, with a possible D match to TRBD2 (6 bases). Trimming removed 3 bases at V and 1 base at J, with 7 bases between. The germline CDR1 and CDR2 sequences are SGHTA and FQGNSA. This CDR3 contains 13 residues. The CDR3 sequence: CASSLRGSYEQYF. The CDR3 region has the DNA TGTGCCAGCAGCTTGCGGGGTTCCTACGAGCAGTACTTC.

This chain uses TRBV18 with TRBJ2-2; possible D gene TRBD2, 5 bases. With 3 bases removed from V and 6 bases from J, the gap between germline ends came to 11 bases. Germline V gene lookup returns CDR1 KGHSH and CDR2 LQKENI. There are 14 residues in the CDR3. As DNA, the CDR3 is TGTGCCAGCTCACCCAGACTAACGCCCGGGGAGCTGTTTTTT. This sequence encodes CASSPRLTPGELFF.